The present T cell receptor beta chain was sequenced within a study of T cells in Graves' hyperthyroidism and ophthalmopathy. This clonotype turned up a few times. Its target is unknown. The CDR3 regions of TCR beta were amplified from RNA transcripts. First-round RT-PCR with HTBI primers amplified the TCR CDR3 region. One entry per CDR3 protein results from TCRdb running MiXCR on the multiplex PCR reads. This table has 360,000 or so distinct CDR3 sequences, roughly 20% appearing once. Under 3 months was the duration of disease in ophthalmopathy patients, who also had a Clinical Activity Score of at least 3 and a NOSPECS grade of at least 4. It was uncontrolled infection, other autoimmune disease, pregnancy or lactation that excluded patients. General study results and limits: Most clonotypes that expanded in the thyroid above 0.001 also showed up in blood.

Per the germline V gene, CDR1 is ENHRY and CDR2 is SYGVKD. This CDR3 region has 14 residues. The trim removed 2 bases at V and 7 bases at J, leaving 6 bases unmatched. The receptor comes from a woman between 35 and 50 years old with Graves' ophthalmopathy. Material for sequencing was blood. This chain connects TRBV10-3 to TRBJ1-2; 8 bases align to TRBD1. The CDR3 DNA follows: TGTGCCATCAGTGAGACGGACAGGGACGTTGGCTACACCTTC. Protein sequence: CAISETDRDVGYTF.